This is a list of T cell receptor beta chains from one sample in a study of B cell selection in AIRE deficiency. The assay was immunoSEQ multiplex PCR, and TCRdb's table has in-frame clones only and misses some. The sample has about 18,000 clones; around 93% are singletons. The sequencing sample was made of CD4+CD25+ Tregs sorted from PBMCs. Source of these receptors: a human donor in good health. Both conserved end residues are part of each CDR3. Each record gives: J gene, V gene, clone size, D gene, CDR3 DNA, CDR3 protein. The D gene is left open where the match is weak. Size values are once, few and many counts, or a class for expanded clones, and some rows have none.

>TRBJ1-2|TRBV6-6|.|TRBD1
TGTGCCAGCAGTTACTGGGGGACAGACTATGGCTACACCTTC
CASSYWGTDYGYTF
>TRBJ1-5|TRBV5-1|.|.
TGCGCCAGCAGCTTGGGACAGCTCAATCAGCCCCAGCATTTT
CASSLGQLNQPQHF
>TRBJ2-1|TRBV7-2|.|.
TGTGCCAGCGGGGGTTTCACAGGGCCATCTCCGTTGCAAGACAATGAGCAGTTCTTC
CASGGFTGPSPLQDNEQFF
>TRBJ2-2|TRBV28|few|TRBD2
TGTGCCAGCAGTCCTAGCGGGAGGGCCTACACCGGGGAGCTGTTTTTT
CASSPSGRAYTGELFF
>TRBJ1-1|TRBV4-3|.|TRBD1
TGCGCCAGCAGCGCCAACAGGGGGGACGCTGAAGCTTTCTTT
CASSANRGDAEAFF
>TRBJ1-2|TRBV5-1|.|TRBD1
TGCGCCAGCAGCACCGGGACAGCCTATGGCTACACCTTC
CASSTGTAYGYTF
>TRBJ1-3|TRBV6-1|.|.
TGTGCCAGCAGGGACCCAGGGGCTGGAAACACCATATATTTT
CASRDPGAGNTIYF
>TRBJ2-7|TRBV5-1|.|TRBD1
TGCGCCAGCAGACAAACCAGGGGGCTCGAGCAGTACTTC
CASRQTRGLEQYF
>TRBJ2-1|TRBV28|.|TRBD2
TGTGCCAGCAGTTTATGGGGGGCTAGCGGGTTCTCCTACAATGAGCAGTTCTTC
CASSLWGASGFSYNEQFF
>TRBJ1-2|TRBV28|.|.
TGTGCCAGCAGTTTCAGGACGAGGGACTACACCTTC
CASSFRTRDYTF
>TRBJ2-5|TRBV2|once|TRBD1
TGTGCCAGCAGTGAAGGGGTAGGGGGCGGACGAGAGACCCAGTACTTC
CASSEGVGGGRETQYF
>TRBJ1-5|TRBV11-3|.|.
TGTGCCAGCAGCTCGGGACATACAGTGGCTCAGCCCCAGCATTTT
CASSSGHTVAQPQHF
>TRBJ1-1|TRBV28|.|TRBD1
TGTGCCACGCAACAGGGGGGGTACACTGAAGCTTTCTTT
CATQQGGYTEAFF
>TRBJ2-4|TRBV7-9|once|.
TGTGCCAGCAGCTTCGACCCCCCGGGAACCAAAAACATTCAGTACTTC
CASSFDPPGTKNIQYF
>TRBJ2-7|TRBV5-1|.|TRBD1
TGCGCCAGCAGCCTTATACAGGGGCGAAGCTCCTACGAGCAGTACTTC
CASSLIQGRSSYEQYF
>TRBJ1-1|TRBV14|.|.
TGTGCCAGCAGTCGAAGGGGCAGGGAGAACACTGAAGCTTTCTTT
CASSRRGRENTEAFF
>TRBJ2-7|TRBV6-5|.|TRBD1
TGTGCCAGCAGTTACAGACAGGGGGCGTACGAGCAGTACTTC
CASSYRQGAYEQYF
>TRBJ2-1|TRBV28|.|TRBD2
TGTGCCAGCATTACCCTTGCTAGCGGCTACAATGAGCAGTTCTTC
CASITLASGYNEQFF
>TRBJ1-5|TRBV4-1|.|TRBD1
TGCGCCAGCAGCCAGGAGGGACAGGGTTACAATCAGCCCCAGCATTTT
CASSQEGQGYNQPQHF
>TRBJ2-3|TRBV28|.|TRBD2
TGTGCCAGCAGGTTAATCCCGACTAGCGGGAGCACAGATACGCAGTATTTT
CASRLIPTSGSTDTQYF
>TRBJ2-7|TRBV6-4|.|.
TGTGCCAGCAGGGCGGGACACCCCTACGAGCAGTACTTC
CASRAGHPYEQYF
>TRBJ1-4|TRBV6-6|.|TRBD1
TGTGCCAGCAGACACCAGGGGGCAACTAATGAAAAACTGTTTTTT
CASRHQGATNEKLFF
>TRBJ2-3|TRBV10-3|.|.
TGTGCCATCACCCTTCAGCCCTTTAGCACAGATACGCAGTATTTT
CAITLQPFSTDTQYF
>TRBJ2-7|TRBV5-1|.|TRBD2
TGCGCCAGCAGCTTCGGGACTAGCGGGGTGGCCTACGAGCAGTACTTC
CASSFGTSGVAYEQYF
>TRBJ2-1|TRBV7-9|.|.
TGTGCCAGCAGCCATCTCCCCCACAATGAGCAGTTCTTC
CASSHLPHNEQFF
>TRBJ1-4|TRBV6-1|.|TRBD1
TGTGCCAGTCGGAGGACAGGGACTAGTGAAAAACTGTTTTTT
CASRRTGTSEKLFF
>TRBJ2-3|TRBV19|.|TRBD2
TGTGCCAGTAGTATATGGGCTAGCGGCGGGCCGGGAGATACGCAGTATTTT
CASSIWASGGPGDTQYF
>TRBJ2-5|TRBV11-1|.|TRBD2
TGTGCCAGCAGCACCCCGGGACTAGCGGGTACAGAGACCCAGTACTTC
CASSTPGLAGTETQYF
>TRBJ2-3|TRBV7-9|.|.
TGTGCCAGCAGCTTGATCTTGCAGGGCGTGTTCCGGGCAGATACGCAGTATTTT
CASSLILQGVFRADTQYF
>TRBJ1-5|TRBV5-6|.|TRBD1
TGTGCCAGCAGCTACTCAGGGGGCAGTCAGCCCCAGCATTTT
CASSYSGGSQPQHF
>TRBJ2-5|TRBV28|.|.
TGTGCCAGCAGTCGGGGACAGACCCAGTACTTC
CASSRGQTQYF
>TRBJ2-7|TRBV6-5|.|.
TGTGCCAGCAGATTGACTGGCGGGACCTACGAGCAGTACTTC
CASRLTGGTYEQYF
>TRBJ1-2|TRBV7-2|.|.
TGTGCCAGCAGCTTAGTAACGCAGGGGAACTATGGCTACACCTTC
CASSLVTQGNYGYTF
>TRBJ1-6|TRBV9|once|TRBD1
TGTGCCAGCAGCGGCCAGGGGGCGCCTAATTCACCCCTCCACTTT
CASSGQGAPNSPLHF
>TRBJ2-5|TRBV7-9|once|.
TGTGCCAGCAGCTCCACAGGTCTGGGAGAGACCCAGTACTTC
CASSSTGLGETQYF
>TRBJ2-7|TRBV5-1|.|.
TGCGCCAGCAGCTCCCTCCCATTAGGGCCCTACGAGCAGTACTTC
CASSSLPLGPYEQYF
>TRBJ2-5|TRBV7-9|.|.
TGTGCCAGCAGCTTTGGTGACAGCCAGGGTTTGGGAGAGACCCAGTACTTC
CASSFGDSQGLGETQYF
>TRBJ2-5|TRBV19|.|.
TGTGCCAGTGCCCGTTTGGGGGCGAGCGAAGAGACCCAGTACTTC
CASARLGASEETQYF
>TRBJ2-7|TRBV7-9|.|TRBD2
TGTGCCAGCAGCAAAGCGGGAGGGGGTTACGAGCAGTACTTC
CASSKAGGGYEQYF
>TRBJ1-6|TRBV28|.|.
TGTGCCAGCAGTTCATCAGGGTTGTATAATTCACCCCTCCACTTT
CASSSSGLYNSPLHF
>TRBJ1-1|TRBV6-1|.|.
TGTGCCAGCAGGGCCGTCTGGGTGGCTTTCTTT
CASRAVWVAFF
>TRBJ1-1|TRBV6-4|.|TRBD1
TGTGCCAGCAGTATACAGGGGGACACTGAAGCTTTCTTT
CASSIQGDTEAFF
>TRBJ1-6|TRBV10-3|.|.
TGTGCCATCAGTGAAGGAAGCTCCTATAATTCACCCCTCCACTTT
CAISEGSSYNSPLHF
>TRBJ2-1|TRBV10-3|.|TRBD1
TGTGCCATCAGGGCCTCCTTAGGGGGCGCATACAATGAGCAGTTCTTC
CAIRASLGGAYNEQFF
>TRBJ2-5|TRBV7-2|.|.
TGTGCCAGCAGCTTAGTGGGGTTTGGGCAAGAGACCCAGTACTTC
CASSLVGFGQETQYF
>TRBJ2-1|TRBV5-4|.|TRBD2
TGTGCCAGCAGGCGGACTAGCGGTCGGTTGTCCAATGAGCAGTTCTTC
CASRRTSGRLSNEQFF